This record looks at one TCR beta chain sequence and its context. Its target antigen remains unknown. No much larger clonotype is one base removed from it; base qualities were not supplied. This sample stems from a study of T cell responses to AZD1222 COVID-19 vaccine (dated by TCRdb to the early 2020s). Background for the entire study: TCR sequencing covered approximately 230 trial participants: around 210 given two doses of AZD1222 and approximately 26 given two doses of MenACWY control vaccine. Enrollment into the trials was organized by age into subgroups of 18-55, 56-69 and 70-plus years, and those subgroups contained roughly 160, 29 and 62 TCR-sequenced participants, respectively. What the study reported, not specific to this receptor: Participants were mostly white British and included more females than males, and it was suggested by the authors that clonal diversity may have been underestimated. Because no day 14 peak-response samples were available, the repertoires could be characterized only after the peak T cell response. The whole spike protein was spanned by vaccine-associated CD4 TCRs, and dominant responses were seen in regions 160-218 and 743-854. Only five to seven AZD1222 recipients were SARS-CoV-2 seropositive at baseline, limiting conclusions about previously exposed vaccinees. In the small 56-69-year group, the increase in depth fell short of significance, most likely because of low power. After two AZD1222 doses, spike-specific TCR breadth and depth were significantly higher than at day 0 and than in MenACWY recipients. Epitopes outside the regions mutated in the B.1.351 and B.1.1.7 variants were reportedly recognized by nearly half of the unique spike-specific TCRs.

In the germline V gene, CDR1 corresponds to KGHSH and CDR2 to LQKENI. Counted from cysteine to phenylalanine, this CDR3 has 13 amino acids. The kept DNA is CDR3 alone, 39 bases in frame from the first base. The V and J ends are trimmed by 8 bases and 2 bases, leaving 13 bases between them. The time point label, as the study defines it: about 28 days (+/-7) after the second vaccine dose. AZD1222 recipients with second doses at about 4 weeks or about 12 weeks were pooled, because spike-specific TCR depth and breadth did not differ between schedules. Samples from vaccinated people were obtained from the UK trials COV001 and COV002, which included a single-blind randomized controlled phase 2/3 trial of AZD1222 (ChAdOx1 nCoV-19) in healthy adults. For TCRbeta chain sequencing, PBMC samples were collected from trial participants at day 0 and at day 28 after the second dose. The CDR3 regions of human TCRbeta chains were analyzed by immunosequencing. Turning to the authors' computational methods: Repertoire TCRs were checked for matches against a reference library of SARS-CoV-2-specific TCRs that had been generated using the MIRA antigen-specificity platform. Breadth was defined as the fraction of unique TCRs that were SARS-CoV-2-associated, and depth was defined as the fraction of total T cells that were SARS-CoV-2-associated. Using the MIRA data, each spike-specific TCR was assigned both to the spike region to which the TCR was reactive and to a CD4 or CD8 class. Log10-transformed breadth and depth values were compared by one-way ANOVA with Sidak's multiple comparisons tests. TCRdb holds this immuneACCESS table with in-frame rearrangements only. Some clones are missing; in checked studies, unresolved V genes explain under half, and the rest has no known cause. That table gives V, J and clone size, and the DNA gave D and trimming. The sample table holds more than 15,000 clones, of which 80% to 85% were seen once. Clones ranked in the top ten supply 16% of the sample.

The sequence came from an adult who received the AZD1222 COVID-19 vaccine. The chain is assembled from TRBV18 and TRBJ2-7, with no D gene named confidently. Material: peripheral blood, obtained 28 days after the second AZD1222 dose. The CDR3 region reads CASRTSLTYEQYF. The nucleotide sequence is TGTGCCAGCCGGACGTCGCTCACCTACGAGCAGTACTTC.